The next 6 T cell receptor beta chains were all read from a single sample in a study of shared clonotypes between healthy human individuals. The data were produced by immunoSEQ multiplex PCR, yet TCRdb's version contains in-frame clones alone and is incomplete. The table lists around 510,000 clones, around 95% of them singletons. Source material: naive CD4+ T cells sorted from blood. Documented subset: CD45RA+ positively selected. These receptors were collected from a woman aged 25 to 39 in good health.

The chain employs TRBV4-1 and TRBJ2-3; no clear D gene. The CDR3 is 13 residues long. V lost 0 bases to trimming and J lost 7 bases, with 8 bases between them. Germline assignment: CDR1 MGHRA and CDR2 YSYEKL. The CDR3 sequence: CASSQDYQNTQYF. Here the CDR3 DNA reads TGCGCCAGCAGCCAAGATTACCAGAATACGCAGTATTTT.

The chain couples TRBV5-6 to TRBJ1-4; unclear D gene. This CDR3 comprises 14 residues. Germline V CDR1 and CDR2: SGHDT, YYEEEE. V shed 2 bases and J shed 6 bases, with 11 bases lying between them. In DNA, the CDR3 is TGTGCCAGCAGCTTAAAAGGTTTGGATGAAAAACTGTTTTTT. This gives the protein CASSLKGLDEKLFF.

This chain uses TRBV11-2 with TRBJ2-7, with 11 bases fitting TRBD2. Trimming took 5 bases from V and 4 from J; bases not matched to a gene: 7. Germline V gene data show CDR1 as SGHAT and CDR2 as FQNNGV. This CDR3 is built from 15 residues. CDR3 sequence: CASSLGLAGLYEQYF. The CDR3 region has the DNA TGTGCCAGCAGCCTCGGACTAGCGGGTTTATACGAGCAGTACTTC. Using reference TRBV11-2 and TRBJ2-7 for the parts outside the CDR3, the full variable domain is EAGVAQSPRYKIIEKRQSVAFWCNPISGHATLYWYQQILGQGPKLLIQFQNNGVVDDSQLPKDRFSAERLKGVDSTLKIQPAKLEDSAVYLCASSLGLAGLYEQYFGPGTRLTVT.

This chain joins TRBV28 and TRBJ1-3; D gene uncertain. CDR1 and CDR2 (germline): MDHEN, SYDVKM. There are 15 residues in the CDR3. The V end lost 9 bases, the J end lost 0 bases, and 15 bases lay between the germline ends. The CDR3 spells CASNYGPDSGNTIYF. CDR3 DNA: TGTGCCAGTAATTACGGACCTGACTCTGGAAACACCATATATTTT.

This chain joins TRBV27 and TRBJ1-4; unclear D gene. This CDR3 has 15 amino acids. Germline CDR1 is MNHEY and CDR2 is SMNVEV (reference sequence). Between the trimmed V and J ends, which lost 6 bases and 5 bases, there was a span of 16 bases. The CDR3 spells CASSPRAEVNEKLFF. DNA of the CDR3: TGTGCCAGCAGCCCTCGAGCGGAAGTCAATGAAAAACTGTTTTTT.

V is TRBV27 and J is TRBJ2-5; no reliable D call. TRBJ2-7 explains the end of the DNA better; the J call may be wrong. The CDR3 has 13 amino acids. Germline V lookup: CDR1 MNHEY, CDR2 SMNVEV (reference sequence). For the CDR3, the DNA is TGTGCCAGCAGCCGGGTCCGAGGCTACGAGCAGTACTTC. It codes for CASSRVRGYEQYF.